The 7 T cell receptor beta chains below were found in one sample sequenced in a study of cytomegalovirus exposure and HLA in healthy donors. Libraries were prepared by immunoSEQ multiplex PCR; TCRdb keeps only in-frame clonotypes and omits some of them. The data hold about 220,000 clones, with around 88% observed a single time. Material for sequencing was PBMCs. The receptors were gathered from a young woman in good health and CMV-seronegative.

CDR3 DNA sequence: TGTGCCAGCAGCTTAGTGGCTAGCGGGAGCGGCGAGCAGTACTTC. Its translation is CASSLVASGSGEQYF. The rearrangement uses TRBV7-2 and TRBJ2-7, with 10 bases that match TRBD2. After removal of 1 base from V and 6 bases from J, the junction contained 6 bases not matched to a gene. CDR1 is SGHTA, CDR2 FQGNSA, per germline. The CDR3 is 15 amino acids. The whole variable domain, filled in from reference TRBV7-2 and TRBJ2-7, reads GAGVSQSPSNKVTEKGKDVELRCDPISGHTALYWYRQSLGQGLEFLIYFQGNSAPDKSGLPSDRFSAERTGGSVSTLTIQRTQQEDSAVYLCASSLVASGSGEQYFGPGTRLTVT.

The CDR3 region is CASSPGGGRTNTGELFF. The CDR3 DNA sequence: TGTGCCAGCAGCCCCGGGGGCGGGAGAACGAACACCGGGGAGCTGTTTTTT. The rearrangement links TRBV11-2 to TRBJ2-2; D may be TRBD2 (7 bases). V lost 5 bases to trimming and J lost 0 bases, with 16 bases between them. The CDR3 has 17 amino acids. Per germline, CDR1 SGHAT and CDR2 FQNNGV.

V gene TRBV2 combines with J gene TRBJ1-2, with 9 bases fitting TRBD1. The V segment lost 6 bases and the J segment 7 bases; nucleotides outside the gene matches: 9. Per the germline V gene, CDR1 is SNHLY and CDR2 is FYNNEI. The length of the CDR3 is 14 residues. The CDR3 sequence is CASRQGALLVGYTF. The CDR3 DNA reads TGTGCCAGCAGACAGGGGGCGCTTCTGGTTGGCTACACCTTC.

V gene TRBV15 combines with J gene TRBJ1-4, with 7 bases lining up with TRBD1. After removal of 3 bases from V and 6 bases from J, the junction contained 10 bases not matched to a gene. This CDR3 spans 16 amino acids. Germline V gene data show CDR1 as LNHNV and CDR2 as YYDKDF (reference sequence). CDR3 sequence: CATSRWTGWEDEKLFF. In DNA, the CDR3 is TGTGCCACCAGCAGGTGGACAGGTTGGGAGGATGAAAAACTGTTTTTT.

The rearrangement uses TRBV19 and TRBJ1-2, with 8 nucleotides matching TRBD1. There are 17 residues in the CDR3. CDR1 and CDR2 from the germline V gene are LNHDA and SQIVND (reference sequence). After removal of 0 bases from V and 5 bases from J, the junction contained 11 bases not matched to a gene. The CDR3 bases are TGTGCCAGTAGTATAGATCTATTGACAGGGGAACGTTATGGCTACACCTTC. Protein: CASSIDLLTGERYGYTF.

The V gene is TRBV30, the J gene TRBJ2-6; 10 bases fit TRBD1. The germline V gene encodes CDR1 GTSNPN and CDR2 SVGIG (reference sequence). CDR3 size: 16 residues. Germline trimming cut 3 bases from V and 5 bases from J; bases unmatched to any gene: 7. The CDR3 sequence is CAWRPGQGKRANVLTF. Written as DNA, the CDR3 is TGTGCCTGGAGGCCGGGACAGGGGAAGAGGGCCAACGTCCTGACTTTC. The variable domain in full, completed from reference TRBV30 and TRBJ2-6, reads SQTIHQWPATLVQPVGSPLSLECTVEGTSNPNLYWYRQAAGRGLQLLFYSVGIGQISSEVPQNLSASRPQDRQFILSSKKLLLSDSGFYLCAWRPGQGKRANVLTFGAGSRLTVL.

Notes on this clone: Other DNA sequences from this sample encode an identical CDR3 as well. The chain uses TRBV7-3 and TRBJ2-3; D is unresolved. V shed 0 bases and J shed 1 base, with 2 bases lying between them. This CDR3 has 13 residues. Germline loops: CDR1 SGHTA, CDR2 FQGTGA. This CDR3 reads CASSLTGTDTQYF. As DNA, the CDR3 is TGTGCCAGCAGCTTAACCGGCACAGATACGCAGTATTTT.